This is a list of T cell receptor beta chains from one sample in a study of cytomegalovirus exposure and HLA in healthy donors. Method: immunoSEQ multiplex PCR; TCRdb's copy keeps in-frame clones and lacks some. Among 200,000 or so clones listed, approximately 80% were seen once. The material sequenced was PBMCs. These receptors originate from a man aged 50 or older in good health and CMV-seronegative. Each CDR3 is given with its conserved first and last residue. A D gene is named only where the DNA matches it firmly. Size is stated for part of the rows, as once, few or many counts, or as a class when the clone is expanded.

v_call: TRBV19
d_call: TRBD2
clone_size: .
j_call: TRBJ2-2
cdr3_aa: CASSSREGLNTGELFF
cdr3_nt: TGTGCCAGTAGTTCACGGGAGGGACTGAACACCGGGGAGCTGTTTTTT

v_call: TRBV14
d_call: .
clone_size: .
j_call: TRBJ2-2
cdr3_aa: CASSQGLSGELFF
cdr3_nt: TGTGCCAGCAGCCAAGGGCTTTCCGGGGAGCTGTTTTTT

v_call: TRBV18
d_call: TRBD2
clone_size: .
j_call: TRBJ2-3
cdr3_aa: CASSPALTSGRTDTQYF
cdr3_nt: TGTGCCAGCTCACCCGCTTTGACTAGCGGGAGAACAGATACGCAGTATTTT

v_call: TRBV9
d_call: TRBD1
clone_size: few
j_call: TRBJ1-1
cdr3_aa: CASSSDRGEPSGAFF
cdr3_nt: TGTGCCAGCAGCTCGGACAGGGGAGAACCTTCAGGCGCTTTCTTT

v_call: TRBV28
d_call: TRBD1
clone_size: once
j_call: TRBJ2-3
cdr3_aa: CASSFLFGGQGTDTQYF
cdr3_nt: TGTGCCAGCAGTTTCCTTTTTGGAGGACAGGGCACAGATACGCAGTATTTT

v_call: TRBV19
d_call: .
clone_size: few
j_call: TRBJ2-5
cdr3_aa: CASSITGTQETQYF
cdr3_nt: TGTGCCAGTAGTATAACCGGGACTCAAGAGACCCAGTACTTC

v_call: TRBV30
d_call: .
clone_size: few
j_call: TRBJ1-3
cdr3_aa: CAWSGGTQSGNTIYF
cdr3_nt: TGTGCCTGGAGTGGAGGGACACAATCTGGAAACACCATATATTTT

v_call: TRBV7-9
d_call: TRBD2
clone_size: .
j_call: TRBJ2-3
cdr3_aa: CASSPRTSGRGGTDTQYF
cdr3_nt: TGTGCCAGCAGCCCGCGGACTAGCGGGAGAGGGGGCACAGATACGCAGTATTTT

v_call: TRBV27
d_call: .
clone_size: .
j_call: TRBJ2-1
cdr3_aa: CASSSPGVHEQFF
cdr3_nt: TGTGCCAGCAGTTCCCCGGGGGTCCATGAGCAGTTCTTC

v_call: TRBV6-1
d_call: TRBD2
clone_size: .
j_call: TRBJ2-1
cdr3_aa: CASSTSGSTRFF
cdr3_nt: TGTGCCAGCAGTACTAGCGGGAGTACCCGGTTCTTC

v_call: TRBV6-6
d_call: .
clone_size: .
j_call: TRBJ1-2
cdr3_aa: CASSYPQGIYGYTF
cdr3_nt: TGTGCCAGCAGTTACCCACAGGGAATCTATGGCTACACCTTC

v_call: TRBV28
d_call: .
clone_size: .
j_call: TRBJ1-5
cdr3_aa: CASSLNSGVGQPQHF
cdr3_nt: TGTGCCAGCAGTTTAAATTCAGGGGTCGGTCAGCCCCAGCATTTT

v_call: TRBV5-1
d_call: .
clone_size: .
j_call: TRBJ1-1
cdr3_aa: CASSFQGGNTEAFF
cdr3_nt: TGCGCCAGCAGCTTCCAGGGTGGGAACACTGAAGCTTTCTTT

v_call: TRBV5-1
d_call: .
clone_size: few
j_call: TRBJ2-7
cdr3_aa: CASRMTQGLRNEQYF
cdr3_nt: TGCGCCAGCAGGATGACCCAGGGCTTGAGAAACGAGCAGTACTTC

v_call: TRBV11-2
d_call: .
clone_size: .
j_call: TRBJ2-2
cdr3_aa: CASRPPNSHTGELFF
cdr3_nt: TGTGCCAGCAGACCACCAAACAGCCATACCGGGGAGCTGTTTTTT

v_call: TRBV27
d_call: .
clone_size: .
j_call: TRBJ2-1
cdr3_aa: CASSMAWLYNEQFF
cdr3_nt: TGTGCCAGCAGTATGGCATGGCTCTACAATGAGCAGTTCTTC

v_call: TRBV25-1
d_call: TRBD1
clone_size: .
j_call: TRBJ1-2
cdr3_aa: CASSEYRTGVGYTF
cdr3_nt: TGTGCCAGCAGTGAATACAGGACAGGCGTAGGCTACACCTTC

v_call: TRBV6-5
d_call: .
clone_size: .
j_call: TRBJ2-1
cdr3_aa: CASRSRSWSHEQFF
cdr3_nt: TGTGCCAGCAGATCCCGCTCATGGAGCCATGAGCAGTTCTTC

v_call: TRBV11-2
d_call: TRBD2
clone_size: .
j_call: TRBJ2-1
cdr3_aa: CASSSVAGVTYNEQFF
cdr3_nt: TGTGCCAGCAGCTCCGTAGCGGGAGTAACGTACAATGAGCAGTTCTTC

v_call: TRBV6-5
d_call: .
clone_size: once
j_call: TRBJ2-2
cdr3_aa: CASTLTGYTGELFF
cdr3_nt: TGTGCCAGCACCTTAACGGGGTACACCGGGGAGCTGTTTTTT

v_call: TRBV9
d_call: TRBD1
clone_size: .
j_call: TRBJ2-7
cdr3_aa: CASSLGGQGNHEQYF
cdr3_nt: TGTGCCAGCAGCTTAGGGGGACAGGGCAATCACGAGCAGTACTTC

v_call: TRBV18
d_call: TRBD2
clone_size: .
j_call: TRBJ2-1
cdr3_aa: CASSPSGGSGRVDEQFF
cdr3_nt: TGTGCCAGCTCACCCTCTGGTGGTAGCGGGAGAGTCGATGAGCAGTTCTTC

v_call: TRBV6-5
d_call: TRBD1
clone_size: .
j_call: TRBJ2-7
cdr3_aa: CASSYAGTGVEQYF
cdr3_nt: TGTGCCAGCAGTTACGCCGGGACAGGGGTCGAGCAGTACTTC

v_call: TRBV5-6
d_call: .
clone_size: .
j_call: TRBJ2-1
cdr3_aa: CASSLQGEYDEQFF
cdr3_nt: TGTGCCAGCAGCTTACAGGGAGAGTATGATGAGCAGTTCTTC

v_call: TRBV6-5
d_call: .
clone_size: few
j_call: TRBJ2-7
cdr3_aa: CASSRQKSYEQYF
cdr3_nt: TGTGCCAGCAGTCGACAGAAATCCTACGAGCAGTACTTC

v_call: TRBV6-1
d_call: .
clone_size: .
j_call: TRBJ2-6
cdr3_aa: CASSVQTGANVLTF
cdr3_nt: TGTGCCAGCAGTGTACAGACCGGGGCCAACGTCCTGACTTTC

v_call: TRBV28
d_call: TRBD1
clone_size: .
j_call: TRBJ2-5
cdr3_aa: CASSSAPGGTGETQYF
cdr3_nt: TGTGCCAGCAGTTCCGCACCAGGGGGTACGGGAGAGACCCAGTACTTC

v_call: TRBV7-3
d_call: TRBD1
clone_size: .
j_call: TRBJ2-7
cdr3_aa: CASSLTWTGPYEQYF
cdr3_nt: TGTGCCAGCAGCCTTACCTGGACAGGACCCTACGAGCAGTACTTC

v_call: TRBV5-1
d_call: TRBD2
clone_size: .
j_call: TRBJ2-1
cdr3_aa: CASSSDSGGVNEQFF
cdr3_nt: TGCGCCAGCAGCTCGGATAGCGGGGGCGTCAATGAGCAGTTCTTC

v_call: TRBV7-9
d_call: TRBD1
clone_size: .
j_call: TRBJ1-1
cdr3_aa: CASSLAGTDPEAFF
cdr3_nt: TGTGCCAGCAGCTTAGCAGGGACAGACCCTGAAGCTTTCTTT

v_call: TRBV15
d_call: TRBD2
clone_size: .
j_call: TRBJ2-3
cdr3_aa: CATSREAGGADTQYF
cdr3_nt: TGTGCCACCAGCAGAGAAGCGGGAGGGGCAGATACGCAGTATTTT

v_call: TRBV28
d_call: TRBD1
clone_size: .
j_call: TRBJ1-4
cdr3_aa: CASSFVPGGATNEKLFF
cdr3_nt: TGTGCCAGCAGTTTCGTCCCAGGGGGAGCGACTAATGAAAAACTGTTTTTT

v_call: TRBV19
d_call: TRBD2
clone_size: .
j_call: TRBJ2-1
cdr3_aa: CASSIRTSDRNEQFF
cdr3_nt: TGTGCCAGTAGTATTCGGACTAGCGACAGGAATGAGCAGTTCTTC

v_call: TRBV6-4
d_call: TRBD2
clone_size: .
j_call: TRBJ2-7
cdr3_aa: CASSESKVGRSPYEQYF
cdr3_nt: TGTGCCAGCAGTGAATCGAAGGTCGGGAGGAGCCCGTACGAGCAGTACTTC

v_call: TRBV27
d_call: TRBD1
clone_size: .
j_call: TRBJ1-2
cdr3_aa: CASTPGRGYGYTF
cdr3_nt: TGTGCCAGCACCCCGGGCAGGGGGTATGGCTACACCTTC

v_call: TRBV29-1
d_call: .
clone_size: .
j_call: TRBJ2-3
cdr3_aa: CSGRDTLTDTQYF
cdr3_nt: TGCAGCGGTCGGGACACCCTCACAGATACGCAGTATTTT

v_call: TRBV5-1
d_call: .
clone_size: .
j_call: TRBJ2-4
cdr3_aa: CASTPSGGSKNIQYF
cdr3_nt: TGCGCCAGCACCCCGTCCGGGGGATCCAAAAACATTCAGTACTTC

v_call: TRBV5-4
d_call: TRBD2
clone_size: few
j_call: TRBJ2-7
cdr3_aa: CASSLRASGSYEQYF
cdr3_nt: TGTGCCAGCAGCCTCAGGGCTAGCGGGTCCTACGAGCAGTACTTC

v_call: TRBV19
d_call: TRBD1
clone_size: .
j_call: TRBJ2-2
cdr3_aa: CASSKGRDRGDTGELFF
cdr3_nt: TGTGCCAGTAGTAAGGGAAGGGACAGGGGAGATACCGGGGAGCTGTTTTTT

v_call: TRBV6-4
d_call: TRBD1
clone_size: .
j_call: TRBJ2-3
cdr3_aa: CASRPTGGLTDTQYF
cdr3_nt: TGTGCCAGCAGACCTACAGGGGGACTCACAGATACGCAGTATTTT

v_call: TRBV30
d_call: TRBD1
clone_size: .
j_call: TRBJ2-1
cdr3_aa: CAWRDRVIYNEQFF
cdr3_nt: TGTGCCTGGAGGGACAGGGTTATCTACAATGAGCAGTTCTTC

v_call: TRBV6-6
d_call: .
clone_size: .
j_call: TRBJ1-1
cdr3_aa: CASSLQERAEAFF
cdr3_nt: TGTGCCAGCAGCCTACAGGAAAGGGCTGAAGCTTTCTTT

v_call: TRBV5-4
d_call: TRBD2
clone_size: .
j_call: TRBJ2-1
cdr3_aa: CASSPPGASGDHEQFF
cdr3_nt: TGTGCCAGCAGCCCTCCCGGGGCTAGCGGGGACCATGAGCAGTTCTTC

v_call: TRBV27
d_call: .
clone_size: few
j_call: TRBJ1-1
cdr3_aa: CASSRGWNTEAFF
cdr3_nt: TGTGCCAGCAGTCGGGGGTGGAACACTGAAGCTTTCTTT

v_call: TRBV5-1
d_call: .
clone_size: .
j_call: TRBJ1-5
cdr3_aa: CASSWGGPNQPQHF
cdr3_nt: TGCGCCAGCAGCTGGGGGGGCCCCAATCAGCCCCAGCATTTT

v_call: TRBV7-9
d_call: .
clone_size: .
j_call: TRBJ1-1
cdr3_aa: CASTGGGNTEAFF
cdr3_nt: TGTGCCAGCACGGGAGGGGGGAACACTGAAGCTTTCTTT

v_call: TRBV28
d_call: TRBD2
clone_size: once
j_call: TRBJ2-5
cdr3_aa: CASTSGRETQYF
cdr3_nt: TGTGCCAGCACTAGCGGGAGGGAGACCCAGTACTTC

v_call: TRBV2
d_call: TRBD2
clone_size: .
j_call: TRBJ2-5
cdr3_aa: CASSGLAGIQETQYF
cdr3_nt: TGTGCCAGCAGTGGGCTAGCGGGGATCCAAGAGACCCAGTACTTC

v_call: TRBV27
d_call: .
clone_size: .
j_call: TRBJ2-7
cdr3_aa: CASSPKGDPSYEQYF
cdr3_nt: TGTGCCAGCAGTCCAAAGGGGGACCCCTCCTACGAGCAGTACTTC

v_call: TRBV5-1
d_call: .
clone_size: .
j_call: TRBJ2-3
cdr3_aa: CASSLGASTSTDTQYF
cdr3_nt: TGCGCCAGCAGCTTGGGAGCTTCCACTAGCACAGATACGCAGTATTTT

v_call: TRBV18
d_call: .
clone_size: .
j_call: TRBJ1-1
cdr3_aa: CASSPPGGTEAFF
cdr3_nt: TGTGCCAGCTCACCACCGGGGGGAACTGAAGCTTTCTTT

v_call: TRBV28
d_call: .
clone_size: .
j_call: TRBJ2-7
cdr3_aa: CASSSLMYEQYF
cdr3_nt: TGTGCCAGCAGCTCTCTAATGTACGAGCAGTACTTC

v_call: TRBV28
d_call: TRBD2
clone_size: .
j_call: TRBJ2-7
cdr3_aa: CASSQTSGGSYEQYF
cdr3_nt: TGTGCCAGCAGCCAGACTAGCGGGGGCTCCTACGAGCAGTACTTC

v_call: TRBV4-1
d_call: .
clone_size: .
j_call: TRBJ1-2
cdr3_aa: CASSQDRGIPMGYTF
cdr3_nt: TGCGCCAGCAGCCAAGATAGGGGCATACCAATGGGCTACACCTTC

v_call: TRBV11-2
d_call: .
clone_size: .
j_call: TRBJ2-7
cdr3_aa: CASSLGGETYEQYF
cdr3_nt: TGTGCCAGCAGCTTAGGCGGAGAGACCTACGAGCAGTACTTC

v_call: TRBV19
d_call: TRBD1
clone_size: once
j_call: TRBJ2-7
cdr3_aa: CASGGRGLSYEQYF
cdr3_nt: TGTGCCAGTGGGGGAAGGGGGCTCTCCTACGAGCAGTACTTC

v_call: TRBV5-8
d_call: .
clone_size: once
j_call: TRBJ1-2
cdr3_aa: CASSPAVNYGYTF
cdr3_nt: TGTGCCAGCAGCCCCGCAGTCAACTATGGCTACACCTTC

v_call: TRBV18
d_call: .
clone_size: few
j_call: TRBJ1-1
cdr3_aa: CASSQATGTEAFF
cdr3_nt: TGTGCCAGCTCGCAGGCGACGGGGACTGAAGCTTTCTTT

v_call: TRBV5-4
d_call: .
clone_size: few
j_call: TRBJ1-4
cdr3_aa: CASSPSPQQGTNEKLFF
cdr3_nt: TGTGCCAGCAGCCCATCCCCCCAACAGGGAACTAATGAAAAACTGTTTTTT

v_call: TRBV5-1
d_call: .
clone_size: .
j_call: TRBJ2-7
cdr3_aa: CASSSLSQGLRYEQYF
cdr3_nt: TGCGCCAGCAGCTCACTATCTCAGGGGTTACGTTACGAGCAGTACTTC